This T cell receptor (beta chain) is from a study of neoadjuvant nivolumab and ipilimumab in lung cancer. Study results and caveats: Resected tumors had greater TCR richness and clonality than uninvolved lung. Only two of four nivolumab-treated tumors gained richness and clonality by surgery. Higher pretherapy blood TCR richness went with higher resected-tumor richness.

Germline V gene sequence: CDR1 WSHSY, CDR2 SAAADI. This CDR3 contains 13 residues. V lost 2 bases, J lost 7 bases, and 9 bases lay in between. Measured with immunoSEQ multiplex PCR; TCRdb has only the in-frame clones, and not every one. The sample lists about 18,000 clones; more than 75% were seen once. This clone was observed once. What it binds is not known. Source: peripheral blood, taken before neoadjuvant nivolumab, alone or with ipilimumab. This sequence joins TRBV10-2 and TRBJ1-5, with a possible D match to TRBD1 (5 bases). The clonotype comes from an adult with non-small cell lung cancer. CDR3 in amino acids: CASSEGTRQPQHF. CDR3 DNA sequence: TGCGCCAGCAGTGAGGGGACGAGACAGCCCCAGCATTTT.